Listed here is a single T cell receptor (beta chain). Its antigen is as yet unknown. This entry belongs to a study of cytomegalovirus exposure and HLA in healthy donors. In the study overall: The Caucasian-associated ancestry cluster contained 81% of the 398 genotyped donors.

Findings and caveats of the study: A later analysis showed that HLA-associated TCR beta chains had undergone more clonal expansion than equally common others. As a later analysis revealed, the rate of TCR association differed by HLA locus, with DRB1 most and HLA-C fewest. Being indistinguishable, some V segments were excluded, TRBV6-2 and TRBV6-3 among them.

The CDR3 extends over 13 amino acids. The junction had 4 bases not matched to a gene; V was cut back by 5 bases and J by 4 bases. Germline loops: CDR1 SGHTA, CDR2 FQGNSA. The PCR had 60 Vbeta and 13 Jbeta primers. The repertoire was sequenced with immunoSEQ multiplex PCR; TCRdb's copy has only in-frame clones and lacks some. The repertoire has about 130,000 clones, about 81% of them found once; the top ten carry under 6%. The rearrangement joins TRBV7-2 to TRBJ1-2; 7 bases match TRBD1. This TCR came from a woman aged 40 to 50 in good health and CMV-seropositive. The sequenced material came from PBMCs. The CDR3 here is CASSEGQRYGYTF. Here the CDR3 DNA reads TGTGCCAGCAGCGAGGGACAGCGCTATGGCTACACCTTC.